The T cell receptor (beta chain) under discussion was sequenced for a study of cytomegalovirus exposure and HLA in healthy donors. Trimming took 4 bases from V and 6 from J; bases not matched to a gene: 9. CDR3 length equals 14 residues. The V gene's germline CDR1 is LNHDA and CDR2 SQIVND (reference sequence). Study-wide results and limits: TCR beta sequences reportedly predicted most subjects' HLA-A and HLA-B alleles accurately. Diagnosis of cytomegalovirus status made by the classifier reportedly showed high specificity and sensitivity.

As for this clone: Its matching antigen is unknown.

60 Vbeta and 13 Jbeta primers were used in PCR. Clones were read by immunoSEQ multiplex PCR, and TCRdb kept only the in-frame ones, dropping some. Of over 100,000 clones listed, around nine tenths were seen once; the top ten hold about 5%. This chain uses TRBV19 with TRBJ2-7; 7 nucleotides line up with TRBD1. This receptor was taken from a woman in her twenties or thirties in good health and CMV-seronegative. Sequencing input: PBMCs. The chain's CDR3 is CASSNRQGRGEQYF. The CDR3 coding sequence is TGTGCCAGTAGTAACCGACAGGGTAGAGGCGAGCAGTACTTC.